The 28 T cell receptor beta chains reported below all come from one sample, sequenced in a study of control samples from healthy donors and cancer patients. Libraries were prepared by immunoSEQ multiplex PCR; TCRdb keeps only in-frame clonotypes and omits some of them. The sample consists of 390,000 or so clones, approximately 92% of them appearing once. The sequenced sample consisted of PBMCs. These TCRs come from a man aged 35 to 55 with head and neck cancer.

CDR3 coding DNA: TGTGCCAGCAGCCCGGCCGGGACAGGGCTGACCTACGAGCAGTACTTC. Translation: CASSPAGTGLTYEQYF. This chain connects TRBV7-9 to TRBJ2-7; 9 bases are a match to TRBD1. Germline CDR1 SEHNR, CDR2 FQNEAQ (reference sequence). The trim removed 5 bases at V and 2 bases at J, leaving 10 bases unmatched. There are 16 residues in the CDR3.

The chain joins TRBV4-3 to TRBJ1-2; weak D call: TRBD1 (6 bases). V was clipped by 0 bases and J by 10 bases, with 21 bases between them. The CDR3 is made up of 16 amino acids. Germline CDR1 and CDR2: LGHNA and YSLEER. In DNA form, the CDR3 reads TGCGCCAGCAGCCAAGATAGGGGGTGGGGCGGGATATTCTACACCTTC. Residues: CASSQDRGWGGIFYTF.

V and J are TRBV7-2 and TRBJ2-3, with 7 nucleotides matching TRBD1. The CDR3 covers 15 residues. Germline CDR1 and CDR2: SGHTA and FQGNSA. J was trimmed by 9 bases and V by 5 bases; bases with no gene match: 14. DNA for the CDR3: TGTGCCAGCAGCCAAAGTCCGGGACAGCTCCTAACGCAGTATTTT. The encoded protein is CASSQSPGQLLTQYF.

This sequence joins TRBV15 and TRBJ2-5; perhaps TRBD1 as D (5 bases). This CDR3 is built from 14 residues. Trimming stripped 5 bases from V and 1 base from J, with 11 bases between. Germline-derived CDR1 and CDR2 are LNHNV and YYDKDF (reference sequence). In nucleotides, the CDR3 is TGTGCCACCAGCCTCGGACACATCCAAGAGACCCAGTACTTC. This encodes CATSLGHIQETQYF. Looking up the rest from reference TRBV15 and TRBJ2-5 gives the full variable domain: DAMVIQNPRYQVTQFGKPVTLSCSQTLNHNVMYWYQQKSSQAPKLLFHYYDKDFNNEADTPDNFQSRRPNTSFCFLDIRSPGLGDTAMYLCATSLGHIQETQYFGPGTRLLVL.

The chain uses TRBV4-1 and TRBJ2-7, with a tentative D call TRBD2 (5 bases). The CDR3 sequence is 17 residues long. Germline CDR1 reads MGHRA; CDR2 reads YSYEKL. V dropped 0 bases and J dropped 0 bases, with 15 bases sitting between them. DNA of the CDR3: TGCGCCAGCAGCCAAGAAGAGAGGACTGGAAGCTCCTACGAGCAGTACTTC. Protein product: CASSQEERTGSSYEQYF.

V gene TRBV24-1 combines with J gene TRBJ2-1; 7 nucleotides match TRBD1. Trimming took 3 bases from V and 9 from J; bases not matched to a gene: 7. Germline values: CDR1 KGHDR, CDR2 SFDVKD. The CDR3 covers 14 residues. The DNA for the CDR3 is TGTGCCACCAGTGATGCTACAGGGGTGGGTGAGCAGTTCTTC. Its translation: CATSDATGVGEQFF.

CDR3 amino acids: CASSLALTAGLNTEAFF. CDR3 in DNA: TGTGCCAGCAGCTTGGCACTGACAGCTGGATTGAACACTGAAGCTTTCTTT. The gene calls are TRBV5-8 and TRBJ1-1, with a possible D match to TRBD1 (5 bases). Germline-derived CDR1 and CDR2 are SGHTS and YDEGEE. The CDR3 has 17 amino acids. V was clipped by 0 bases and J by 0 bases, with 15 bases between them.

In nucleotides, the CDR3 is TGTGCCAGTAGTTTAGCGGGGGGAGAGACCCAGTACTTC. Residues: CASSLAGGETQYF. The chain employs TRBV19 and TRBJ2-5, with 10 positions matching TRBD2. The germline gives CDR1 LNHDA, CDR2 SQIVND (reference sequence). With 5 bases clipped from V and 4 bases from J, the junction kept 1 base outside the gene matches. This CDR3 has 13 amino acids.

The CDR3 loop reads CASSYGDSSNQPQHF. The CDR3 DNA reads TGTGCCAGCAGTTACGGTGACAGTAGCAATCAGCCCCAGCATTTT. This sequence joins TRBV6-6 and TRBJ1-5; TRBD1 might be the D (5 bases). V lost 2 bases to trimming and J lost 0 bases, with 8 bases between them. The CDR3 extends over 15 amino acids. Germline V gene data show CDR1 as MNHNY and CDR2 as SVGAGI (reference sequence).

This rearrangement joins TRBV6-5 to TRBJ2-3; 11 bases agree with TRBD2. The germline V gene encodes CDR1 MNHEY and CDR2 SVGAGI. This CDR3 has 15 amino acids. Trimming at V came to 5 bases and at J to 3 bases, leaving 4 bases not matched to a gene. The CDR3 protein is CASSLTSGITDTQYF. CDR3 coding DNA: TGTGCCAGCAGTCTGACTAGCGGGATAACAGATACGCAGTATTTT.

J is TRBJ2-7 and V is TRBV5-4; 7 nucleotides agree with TRBD1. V shed 1 base and J 5 bases; nucleotides not matched to a gene: 9. The CDR3 sequence is 15 residues long. Germline V gives CDR1 SGHNT, CDR2 YYREEE (reference sequence). For the CDR3, the DNA is TGTGCCAGCAGCTTGAGCTCTGACAGGGCGGACGAGCAGTACTTC. The encoded protein is CASSLSSDRADEQYF.

The rearrangement joins TRBV28 to TRBJ2-7; 10 bases agree with TRBD1. The CDR3 is 14 residues long. The ends lost 6 bases at V and 0 bases at J; junction bases unmatched: 2. The germline gives CDR1 MDHEN, CDR2 SYDVKM. The chain's CDR3 is CASRGTGASYEQYF. In DNA, the CDR3 is TGTGCCAGCAGGGGGACAGGGGCCTCCTACGAGCAGTACTTC.

This chain joins TRBV28 and TRBJ2-1; 13 bases line up with TRBD2. V was pared by 6 bases and J by 5 bases, with 4 bases of the junction left unmatched. Per the germline V gene, CDR1 is MDHEN and CDR2 is SYDVKM. This CDR3 has 15 residues. CDR3 in amino acids: CASRTSGRRNNEQFF. The CDR3 DNA reads as TGTGCCAGCAGGACTAGCGGGAGGAGGAACAATGAGCAGTTCTTC.

The CDR3: CASSLGRTDTQYF. The CDR3 coding sequence is TGTGCCAGCAGCTTAGGTCGGACAGATACGCAGTATTTT. V is TRBV11-3 and J is TRBJ2-3; D remains ambiguous. Trimming took 1 base from V and 3 from J, leaving 5 bases between them. This CDR3 is built from 13 residues. CDR1 is SGHNT and CDR2 is YENEEA in the germline V gene.

Of note for this clone: Different DNA sequences within this sample yield the same CDR3. The chain uses TRBV12-3 or TRBV12-4 and TRBJ2-7; D uncertain. Trimming stripped 6 bases from V and 3 bases from J, with 9 bases between. This CDR3 spans 12 amino acids. The CDR3 DNA sequence: TGTGCCAGCAGCCCGGGTGACTACGAGCAGTACTTC. Protein product: CASSPGDYEQYF.

CDR3 coding DNA: TGTGCCAGCAGCCAACCGAGCTCCTATAATTCACCCCTCCACTTT. It translates to CASSQPSSYNSPLHF. This chain connects TRBV3-1 (or the pseudogene TRBV3-2) to TRBJ1-6; D not resolved. V was clipped by 2 bases and J by 0 bases, with 5 bases between them. CDR1 is LGHDT, CDR2 YNNKEL, per germline (reference sequence). The CDR3 runs to 15 residues.

This clone is a singleton in its sample. The chain carries TRBV5-1 and TRBJ2-3; D not certain. CDR1 SGHRS and CDR2 YFSETQ come from the germline V gene. V lost 0 bases and J 0 bases, leaving 5 bases between the germline ends. The length of the CDR3 is 14 residues. This CDR3 reads CASSLVVSTDTQYF. The CDR3 nucleotides are TGCGCCAGCAGCTTGGTAGTAAGCACAGATACGCAGTATTTT.

CDR3 in amino acids: CASSPELAGAYNEQFF. The DNA of the CDR3 is TGTGCCAGCAGCCCAGAATTAGCGGGGGCGTACAATGAGCAGTTCTTC. The genes are TRBV7-3 and TRBJ2-1; 9 nucleotides line up with TRBD2. This CDR3 has 16 residues. Germline V gene data show CDR1 as SGHTA and CDR2 as FQGTGA. J lost 4 bases, V lost 5 bases, and 9 bases had no gene match.

The genes are TRBV28 and TRBJ2-2; D not resolved. The CDR3 extends over 13 amino acids. V lost 10 bases and J lost 0, with 9 bases in between. Germline V gene sequence: CDR1 MDHEN, CDR2 SYDVKM. The CDR3 DNA sequence: TGTGCCACCGGAAGTACGAACACCGGGGAGCTGTTTTTT. The encoded protein is CATGSTNTGELFF.

This chain links TRBV4-1 with TRBJ2-2, with D maybe TRBD2 (6 bases). Germline V gives CDR1 MGHRA, CDR2 YSYEKL. This CDR3 is built from 18 residues. V was trimmed by 1 base and J by 7 bases, leaving 22 bases between them. CDR3 bases: TGCGCCAGCAGCCAAGTCGGAGGGATGAGACTCGCAGGCGGGGAGCTGTTTTTT. It translates to CASSQVGGMRLAGGELFF.

The chain uses TRBV7-2 and TRBJ2-1; D is perhaps TRBD2 (5 bases). Germline CDR1 reads SGHTA; CDR2 reads FQGNSA. This CDR3 contains 14 residues. Trimming removed 2 bases at V and 7 bases at J, with 12 bases between. This chain's CDR3 is CASSLLAPLNEQFF. The CDR3 coding sequence is TGTGCCAGCAGCTTACTAGCCCCCCTTAATGAGCAGTTCTTC.

This sequence joins TRBV7-3 and TRBJ2-1; D is possibly TRBD1 or TRBD2 (5 bases each). CDR1 and CDR2 from the germline V gene are SGHTA and FQGTGA. The CDR3 extends over 15 amino acids. V lost 4 bases to trimming and J lost 8 bases, with 18 bases between them. In nucleotides, the CDR3 is TGTGCCAGCAGCTCGGAAGGCAGGGAGATCGATGAGCAGTTCTTC. Residues: CASSSEGREIDEQFF.

This clone has just one count. The rearrangement joins TRBV27 to TRBJ1-4; D not certain. CDR3 length equals 12 residues. Germline lookup yields CDR1 MNHEY and CDR2 SMNVEV (reference sequence). The V end was cut by 5 bases, the J end by 10 bases, with 11 bases between. The CDR3 DNA sequence: TGTGCCAGCAGTACCGGATTAGGAAAACTGTTTTTT. Encoded protein: CASSTGLGKLFF. Supplemented by reference TRBV27 and TRBJ1-4, the full variable domain reads EAQVTQNPRYLITVTGKKLTVTCSQNMNHEYMSWYRQDPGLGLRQIYYSMNVEVTDKGDVPEGYKVSRKEKRNFPLILESPSPNQTSLYFCASSTGLGKLFFGSGTQLSVL.

This chain uses TRBV4-3 with TRBJ1-1, with a possible D match to TRBD1 (6 bases). V gave up 1 base and J gave up 3 bases, with 15 bases separating them. The V gene's germline CDR1 is LGHNA and CDR2 YSLEER. The CDR3 covers 16 residues. CDR3 sequence: CASSQGPGAADTEAFF. CDR3 in DNA: TGCGCCAGCAGCCAAGGTCCGGGGGCGGCGGACACTGAAGCTTTCTTT.

This chain connects TRBV4-1 to TRBJ1-4; TRBD1 matches at 7 bases. After removal of 0 bases from V and 4 bases from J, the junction contained 8 bases not matched to a gene. Germline lookup yields CDR1 MGHRA and CDR2 YSYEKL. The CDR3 contains 17 residues. This CDR3 reads CASSQDGGGKGNEKLFF. The CDR3 DNA sequence: TGCGCCAGCAGCCAAGATGGAGGGGGCAAAGGTAATGAAAAACTGTTTTTT.

The chain links TRBV10-3 to TRBJ2-1, with 7 bases fitting TRBD2. The ends lost 0 bases at V and 2 bases at J; junction bases unmatched: 4. Germline values: CDR1 ENHRY, CDR2 SYGVKD. The CDR3 extends over 16 amino acids. The CDR3 spells CAISESTGGPYNEQFF. The CDR3 DNA reads TGTGCCATCAGTGAGTCAACGGGGGGTCCCTACAATGAGCAGTTCTTC.

The genes are TRBV18 and TRBJ1-5, with 7 bases fitting TRBD1. Germline loops: CDR1 KGHSH, CDR2 LQKENI. Trimming took 2 bases from V and 3 from J; bases not matched to a gene: 4. This CDR3 is built from 15 residues. CDR3 protein: CASSPGTADNQPQHF. In DNA, the CDR3 is TGTGCCAGCTCACCAGGGACAGCAGACAATCAGCCCCAGCATTTT.

The chain combines TRBV28 with TRBJ2-1; 7 nucleotides line up with TRBD1. The germline CDR1 and CDR2 sequences are MDHEN and SYDVKM. V shed 6 bases and J 1 base; nucleotides not matched to a gene: 9. This CDR3 is 16 amino acids long. This CDR3 is CASSPRRQGSYNEQFF. In nucleotides, the CDR3 is TGTGCCAGCAGCCCAAGGAGACAGGGTTCCTACAATGAGCAGTTCTTC.